The rows below give T cell receptor beta chains drawn from one sample of a study of Tregs in tolerant kidney transplant recipients. The table came from immunoSEQ multiplex PCR; TCRdb's copy has only in-frame clones and leaves some out. Among about 83,000 clones listed, under 98% were seen once. The starting material was CD4+ T cells from blood, obtained before the transplant. The source is a human donor who received a combined kidney and bone marrow transplant. Both conserved end residues are part of each CDR3. D genes are given only for firm matches. Size values are once, few and many counts, or a class for expanded clones, and some rows have none.

>-|TRBV29-1|TRBJ1-1|-
CSVGGQKGSGSTEAFF
TGCAGCGTCGGGGGGCAAAAGGGTTCAGGTTCGACTGAAGCTTTCTTT
>-|TRBV29-1|TRBJ2-6|-
CSVGGPVLTF
TGCAGCGTGGGGGGTCCCGTCCTGACTTTC
>once|TRBV4-1|TRBJ2-7|TRBD1
CASSQGPIPGQGSYEQYF
TGCGCCAGCAGCCAAGGCCCCATCCCCGGACAGGGATCGTACGAGCAGTACTTC
>-|TRBV5-6|TRBJ2-1|TRBD2
CASGLQPLAGVVNEQFF
TGTGCCAGCGGTCTTCAACCGCTAGCGGGAGTTGTCAATGAGCAGTTCTTC
>once|TRBV6-1|TRBJ1-2|TRBD1
CASSVDRERGYTF
TGTGCCAGCAGCGTAGACAGGGAAAGAGGCTACACCTTC
>-|TRBV20-1|TRBJ2-5|TRBD2
CSQAGEETQYF
TGCAGCCAAGCGGGAGAAGAGACCCAGTACTTC
>once|TRBV27|TRBJ2-7|TRBD1
CASSTGVAYEQYF
TGTGCCAGCAGTACAGGGGTGGCCTACGAGCAGTACTTC
>-|TRBV11-3|TRBJ2-5|TRBD2
CASSITSVSQETQYF
TGTGCCAGCAGCATCACTAGCGTATCCCAAGAGACCCAGTACTTC
>-|TRBV28|TRBJ2-7|-
CASSLGGLGYEQYF
TGTGCCAGCAGTTTAGGCGGGTTAGGATACGAGCAGTACTTC
>-|TRBV6-6|TRBJ1-1|-
CASSRQTLPNTEAFF
TGTGCCAGCAGTCGACAGACACTACCGAACACTGAAGCTTTCTTT